This TCR beta chain was obtained from a study of blood T cell repertoires in COVID-19. The data were produced by immunoSEQ multiplex PCR, yet TCRdb's version contains in-frame clones alone and is incomplete. This table holds 180,000 or so clones, roughly nine tenths found once. The V gene lost 4 bases and the J gene lost 1 base, with 12 bases spanning the gap. The germline CDR1 and CDR2 sequences are SGHNT and YYREEE (reference sequence). The CDR3 runs 15 residues. J is TRBJ2-4 and V is TRBV5-4; D possibly corresponds to TRBD2 (6 bases). Sequencing input: PBMCs or T cells enriched from blood (not recorded which). This receptor was identified in a human donor with acute COVID-19. The donor label of this sample is uncertain. CDR3 nucleotide sequence: TGTGCCAGCAGCCCCGACCGGGGGGCCAAAAACATTCAGTACTTC. Translated, it gives CASSPDRGAKNIQYF.